The 6 T cell receptor beta chains listed next were all sequenced from one sample in a study of monozygotic twins with cystic fibrosis. Measured with immunoSEQ multiplex PCR; TCRdb has only the in-frame clones, and not every one. The sample holds approximately 11,000 clones, approximately 96% seen once. Material: blood. These receptors all come from a boy younger than 18 with cystic fibrosis.

In nucleotides, the CDR3 is TGCGCCAGCAGCCATCAGGGGGCGGCTAGCGGGGGTTACAATGAGCAGTTCTTC. Residues: CASSHQGAASGGYNEQFF. The rearrangement joins TRBV4-1 to TRBJ2-1, with TRBD2 matching over 10 bases. Unmatched junction bases numbered 12, after V lost 3 bases and J lost 4 bases. Germline V CDR1 and CDR2: MGHRA, YSYEKL. This CDR3 region has 18 residues.

The gene calls are TRBV28 and TRBJ1-1, with D hard to call. Germline V lookup: CDR1 MDHEN, CDR2 SYDVKM. V lost 4 bases and J lost 4, with 7 bases in between. The CDR3 runs to 12 residues. This CDR3 reads CASSWLGTEAFF. The DNA of the CDR3 is TGTGCCAGCAGTTGGCTGGGCACTGAAGCTTTCTTT.

The J gene is TRBJ1-1, the V gene TRBV10-2; no clear D. The CDR3 sequence is 13 residues long. V was shortened by 2 bases and J by 1 base, with 5 bases between the two germline ends. Germline-derived CDR1 and CDR2 are WSHSY and SAAADI. The CDR3 region has the DNA TGCGCCAGCAGTGAGGGCAAGAACACTGAAGCTTTCTTT. Its protein is CASSEGKNTEAFF.

This rearrangement joins TRBV30 to TRBJ2-5; 11 bases fit TRBD1. J was trimmed by 2 bases and V by 8 bases; bases with no gene match: 4. The CDR3 length is 13 residues. Germline CDR1 and CDR2: GTSNPN and SVGIG (reference sequence). The CDR3 protein is CAIGTGGQETQYF. Written as DNA, the CDR3 is TGTGCCATCGGGACAGGGGGACAAGAGACCCAGTACTTC.

This chain links TRBV13 with TRBJ1-1, with TRBD1 matching over 7 bases. CDR3 size: 12 residues. Germline CDR1 PRHDT, CDR2 FYEKMQ (reference sequence). V dropped 5 bases and J dropped 6; count of bases not matched to a gene: 3. The CDR3 loop is CASSAGTAEAFF. In nucleotides, the CDR3 is TGTGCCAGCAGCGCAGGGACAGCTGAAGCTTTCTTT.

The chain employs TRBV9 and TRBJ1-1; unclear D gene. The CDR3 spans 15 residues. CDR1 and CDR2 (germline): SGDLS, YYNGEE. V was clipped by 4 bases and J by 5 bases, with 18 bases between them. This CDR3 reads CASSSSGRGRTEAFF. The CDR3 region has the DNA TGTGCCAGCAGCTCATCAGGACGGGGAAGGACTGAAGCTTTCTTT.